Listed below are T cell receptor beta chains from one sample, sequenced in a study of cytomegalovirus exposure and HLA in healthy donors. Profiling relied on immunoSEQ multiplex PCR, and the TCRdb table lists in-frame clones only, not all of them. The sample contains 250,000 to 400,000 clones, 70% to 90% of which appear only once. The sequencing input was PBMCs. Receptor source: a man between 25 and 39 years old in good health and CMV-seronegative. The CDR3 runs from the conserved cysteine through the conserved F or W. The D gene is left open where the match is weak. Clone size appears in some rows only: once, few, many, or a class for an expanded clone.

J | V | size | D | DNA | CDR3
TRBJ2-3 | TRBV5-6 | NA | TRBD2 | TGTGCCAGCAGCCCCCTTGGGGCGGGGGGGCCTGATACGCAGTATTTT | CASSPLGAGGPDTQYF
TRBJ2-7 | TRBV27 | few | NA | TGTGCCAGCAGTTCCCCAGCCTACGAGCAGTACTTC | CASSSPAYEQYF
TRBJ2-5 | TRBV2 | NA | TRBD1 | TGTGCCAGCAGTGGAAGGGGGCCCGAGACCCAGTACTTC | CASSGRGPETQYF
TRBJ2-7 | TRBV15 | NA | TRBD1 | TGTGCCACCAGCAGAGATCTCGGGACAGGGGTGAACGAGCAGTACTTC | CATSRDLGTGVNEQYF
TRBJ2-7 | TRBV30 | NA | NA | TGTGCCTGGAGTGTTAAGGGGACCTACGAGCAGTACTTC | CAWSVKGTYEQYF
TRBJ2-3 | TRBV6-6 | NA | TRBD1 | TGTGCCAGCAGTTATAACAGGGGACACACAGATACGCAGTATTTT | CASSYNRGHTDTQYF
TRBJ1-1 | TRBV7-9 | NA | NA | TGTGCCAGCAGCAAGACTACAGAGAACACTGAAGCTTTCTTT | CASSKTTENTEAFF
TRBJ2-2 | TRBV5-4 | NA | NA | TGTGCCAGCAGCCCGGGACATTCGAACACCGGGGAGCTGTTTTTT | CASSPGHSNTGELFF
TRBJ1-2 | TRBV11-1 | few | NA | TGTGCCAGCAGCCCGGACTATGGCTACACCTTC | CASSPDYGYTF
TRBJ2-7 | TRBV27 | NA | TRBD1 | TGTGCCAGCAGTTTAGGGACAGGGGGCACCTACGAGCAGTACTTC | CASSLGTGGTYEQYF
TRBJ2-5 | TRBV13 | NA | TRBD2 | TGTGCCAGCAGCCTGAGCGGGATTCGGGAAGAGACCCAGTACTTC | CASSLSGIREETQYF
TRBJ1-1 | TRBV6-6 | NA | TRBD1 | TGTGCCAGCAGTTACAGGGGGACAGGGCCGGCGAGAGCTTTCTTT | CASSYRGTGPARAFF
TRBJ2-2 | TRBV14 | NA | NA | TGTGCCAGCAGCCAAGTCGGGGGGCAGATCGGGGAGCTGTTTTTT | CASSQVGGQIGELFF
TRBJ2-7 | TRBV6-5 | NA | NA | TGTGCCAGCAGTTATTCTGACAGCTCTTACGAGCAGTACTTC | CASSYSDSSYEQYF
TRBJ1-6 | TRBV30 | NA | NA | TGTGCCTGGAGTGTACTAAATCCCAATTCACCCCTCCACTTT | CAWSVLNPNSPLHF
TRBJ1-5 | TRBV6-5 | NA | TRBD1 | TGTGCCAGCAGGGAGGGGACAGGGGTTAATCAGCCCCAGCATTTT | CASREGTGVNQPQHF
TRBJ2-5 | TRBV7-6 | NA | NA | TGTGCCAGCAGCCGGGGAGAGACCCAGTACTTC | CASSRGETQYF
TRBJ1-2 | TRBV19 | NA | NA | TGTGCCAGTAGGTTAGATACCCAGGGGATTGGCTACACCTTC | CASRLDTQGIGYTF
TRBJ2-2 | TRBV4-2 | NA | TRBD2 | TGTGCCAGCAGCCAAGGGGAGGGCACGTCTTTGAACACCGGGGAGCTGTTTTTT | CASSQGEGTSLNTGELFF
TRBJ2-1 | TRBV6-6 | NA | TRBD2 | TGTGCCAGCAGTTGGCTCGGGGGGGCCGGTAATGAGCAGTTCTTC | CASSWLGGAGNEQFF
TRBJ2-5 | TRBV27 | NA | TRBD2 | TGTGCCAGCAGCCCGGGACTAGCGGGGCAAGAGACCCAGTACTTC | CASSPGLAGQETQYF
TRBJ2-7 | TRBV10-1 | NA | TRBD1 | TGCGCCAGCAGTGCGACAGGGGTTCCTCACGAGCAGTACTTC | CASSATGVPHEQYF
TRBJ2-1 | TRBV4-3 | NA | NA | TGCGCCAGCAGCCAAGTGGTCCTGGACAGCTCCTACAATGAGCAGTTCTTC | CASSQVVLDSSYNEQFF
TRBJ2-7 | TRBV5-1 | NA | TRBD1 | TGCGCCAGCAGCTTAGCGACAGGGGGAGGGGTCTCCTACGAGCAGTACTTC | CASSLATGGGVSYEQYF
TRBJ2-4 | TRBV7-2 | once | TRBD1 | TGTGCCAGCAGCCTCGCTTGGACAGGGGCCAAAAACATTCAGTACTTC | CASSLAWTGAKNIQYF
TRBJ1-2 | TRBV19 | NA | TRBD1 | TGTGCCAGTAGTCCCGGACAGGGTCTAGACTATGGCTACACCTTC | CASSPGQGLDYGYTF
TRBJ1-2 | TRBV11-2 | few | NA | TGTGCCAGCAGCTTATTGGGGGCGCCGGGCTACACCTTC | CASSLLGAPGYTF
TRBJ1-1 | TRBV6-1 | NA | TRBD1 | TGTGCCAGCAGGTGGACAGGGGTTTACACTGAAGCTTTCTTT | CASRWTGVYTEAFF
TRBJ2-2 | TRBV13 | NA | TRBD2 | TGTGCCAGCAGCTCAGAGGGACTAGCGGGGGGACCGAACACCGGGGAGCTGTTTTTT | CASSSEGLAGGPNTGELFF
TRBJ1-6 | TRBV11-2 | few | NA | TGTGCCAGCAGCTTAGGGGAGGGAAGGTCACCCCTCCACTTT | CASSLGEGRSPLHF
TRBJ2-2 | TRBV5-1 | once | TRBD1 | TGCGCCAGCAGCGTCCGGACAGGGCTCACCGGGGAGCTGTTTTTT | CASSVRTGLTGELFF
TRBJ1-2 | TRBV6-4 | NA | TRBD1 | TGTGCCAGGGGGGACAGTGAGCTTTATGGCTACACCTTC | CARGDSELYGYTF
TRBJ2-1 | TRBV7-9 | NA | TRBD2 | TGTGCCAGCAGCTTAGCGAAACTAGCGGGGGGGCTGTACAATGAGCAGTTCTTC | CASSLAKLAGGLYNEQFF